This T cell receptor beta chain was captured in a study of blood T cell repertoires in COVID-19. Study-wide background: The United States, Italy and Spain supplied acute and convalescent COVID-19 samples. The cDNA or gDNA used as material had been derived from T cells, B-cell-depleted T cells, or PBMCs.

There are 13 residues in the CDR3. V gave up 7 bases and J gave up 4 bases; unmatched junction bases: 7. Source study methods: It was from reference gene primer amplification that nucleated cell counts were estimated. Sequencing used immunoSEQ multiplex PCR; TCRdb keeps in-frame clones, though not all of them. That table is the source of V, J and clone size, and D and trimming were worked out from the DNA. The data contain approximately 200,000 clones, 82% of them singletons. The sequence was obtained from a human donor with acute or convalescent COVID-19. The donor label of this sample is uncertain. The genes are TRBV12-3 or TRBV12-4 and TRBJ2-7; 7 bases match TRBD1. The material sequenced was peripheral blood. The CDR3 reads CASKGDSLYEQYF. CDR3 DNA: TGTGCCAGCAAAGGGGACAGTCTATACGAGCAGTACTTC.